This T cell receptor (beta chain) was documented in a study of blood T cell repertoires in COVID-19. Study-wide context: From T cells, B-cell-depleted T cells, or PBMCs came the material, which was cDNA or gDNA.

Sequenced by immunoSEQ multiplex PCR; TCRdb stores in-frame clones only, minus some. This repertoire shows roughly 370,000 clones, about 83% found once; its top ten account for roughly a tenth. The CDR3 totals 15 residues. V was pared by 6 bases and J by 7 bases, with 15 bases of the junction left unmatched. Germline V gene data show CDR1 as SGHRS and CDR2 as YFSETQ. Everyone who took part was roughly 18 to 89 years old, and they came from about 23 US areas. Specimen: PBMCs or T cells enriched from blood (not recorded which). The chain combines TRBV5-1 with TRBJ2-5, with TRBD1 matching over 7 bases. The sequence was obtained from a woman aged 50 to 60 who had recovered from COVID-19. The CDR3 nucleotides are TGCGCCAGCAACGAGGGGGCCAGGACTTTGGGGACCCAGTACTTC. This encodes CASNEGARTLGTQYF.